The 5 T cell receptor beta chains listed next were all sequenced from one sample in a study of blood T cell repertoires in COVID-19. Sequencing used immunoSEQ multiplex PCR; TCRdb keeps in-frame clones, though not all of them. Of roughly 200,000 clones listed, around 85% are singletons. The specimen sequenced was peripheral blood. All receptors come from a person between 70 and 80 years old with COVID-19, enrolled during active disease.

This rearrangement joins TRBV30 to TRBJ2-5; a possible D gene is TRBD1 (5 bases). There are 13 residues in the CDR3. Germline CDR1 is GTSNPN and CDR2 is SVGIG (reference sequence). With 2 bases removed from V and 5 bases from J, the gap between germline ends came to 12 bases. The CDR3 here is CAWSPAGRETQYF. The CDR3 DNA sequence: TGTGCCTGGAGTCCCGCAGGGCGGGAGACCCAGTACTTC.

The chain couples TRBV11-2 to TRBJ2-1, with unresolved D. The CDR3 extends over 14 amino acids. V was pared by 0 bases and J by 7 bases, with 10 bases between. Germline CDR1 reads SGHAT; CDR2 reads FQNNGV. This CDR3 reads CASSLDGAKNEQFF. The DNA for the CDR3 is TGTGCCAGCAGCTTAGATGGAGCGAAGAATGAGCAGTTCTTC.

The chain links TRBV7-9 to TRBJ2-4; TRBD1 might be the D (5 bases). From germline, CDR1 is SEHNR and CDR2 FQNEAQ (reference sequence). V dropped 2 bases and J dropped 7 bases, with 12 bases sitting between them. The CDR3 consists of 14 residues. DNA of the CDR3: TGTGCCAGCAGCTTACCAGGGCTCGGGAACATTCAGTACTTC. This sequence encodes CASSLPGLGNIQYF.

The rearrangement uses TRBV4-1 and TRBJ2-3; 8 bases map to TRBD2. V gave up 4 bases and J gave up 0 bases; unmatched junction bases: 3. CDR1 is MGHRA and CDR2 is YSYEKL in the germline V gene. This CDR3 contains 15 residues. The DNA for the CDR3 is TGCGCCAGCAGCCGGGGACTAGTAAGCACAGATACGCAGTATTTT. Protein product: CASSRGLVSTDTQYF.

This clone was recorded a few times. V is TRBV10-3 and J is TRBJ1-2; no reliable D call. In germline, CDR1 is ENHRY, CDR2 SYGVKD. Trimming took 2 bases from V and 0 from J, leaving 13 bases between them. The CDR3 sequence is 16 residues long. The CDR3 DNA reads as TGTGCCATCAGTGAGGGATGGTCGCAGGCTAACTATGGCTACACCTTC. It yields the protein CAISEGWSQANYGYTF.